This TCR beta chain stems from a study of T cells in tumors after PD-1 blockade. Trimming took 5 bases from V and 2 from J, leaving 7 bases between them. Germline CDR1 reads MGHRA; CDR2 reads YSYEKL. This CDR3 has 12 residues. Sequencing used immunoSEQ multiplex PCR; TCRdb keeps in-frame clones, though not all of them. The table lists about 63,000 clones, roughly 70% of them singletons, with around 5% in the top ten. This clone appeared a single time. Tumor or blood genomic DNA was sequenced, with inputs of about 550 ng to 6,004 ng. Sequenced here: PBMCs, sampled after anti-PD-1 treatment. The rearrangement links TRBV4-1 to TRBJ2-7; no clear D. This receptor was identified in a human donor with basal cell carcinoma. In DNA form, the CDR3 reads TGCGCCAGCAGCTCCATCGCCTACGAGCAGTACTTC. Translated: CASSSIAYEQYF.